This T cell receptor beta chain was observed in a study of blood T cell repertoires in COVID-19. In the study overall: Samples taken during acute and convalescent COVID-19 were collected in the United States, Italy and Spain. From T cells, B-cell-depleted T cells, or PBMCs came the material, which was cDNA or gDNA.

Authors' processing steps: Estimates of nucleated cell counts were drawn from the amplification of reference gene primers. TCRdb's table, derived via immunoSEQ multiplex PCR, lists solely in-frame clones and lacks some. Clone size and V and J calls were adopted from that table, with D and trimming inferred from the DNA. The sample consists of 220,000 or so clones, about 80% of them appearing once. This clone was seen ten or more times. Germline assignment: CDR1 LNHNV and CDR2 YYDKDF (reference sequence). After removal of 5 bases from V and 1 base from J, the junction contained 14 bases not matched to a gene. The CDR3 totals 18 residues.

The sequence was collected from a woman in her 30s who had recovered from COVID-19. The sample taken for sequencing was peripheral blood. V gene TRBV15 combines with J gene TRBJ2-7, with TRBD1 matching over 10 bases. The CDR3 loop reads CATSGTRGWGQGSYEQYF. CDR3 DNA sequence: TGTGCCACCAGCGGAACCCGTGGATGGGGACAGGGGTCCTACGAGCAGTACTTC.